The 2 T cell receptor beta chains below were found in one sample sequenced in a study of T cell repertoires in cytomegalovirus infection. Each CDR3 protein is one row after TCRdb ran MiXCR on the reads. The sample has over 200,000 distinct CDR3 sequences, approximately 15% seen once. The sequencing input was PBMCs. These receptors came from a human donor in good health (CMV status not recorded). Some clones in this sample may be carry-over from other donors' samples.

This clonotype appeared many times. The chain joins TRBV7-9 to TRBJ1-1; D remains unclear. The CDR3 has 14 amino acids. Trimming cost V 4 bases and J 4 bases, with 13 bases left between them. Germline-derived CDR1 and CDR2 are SEHNR and FQNEAQ (reference sequence). The CDR3 sequence: CASSSESTSTEAFF. The CDR3 DNA follows: TGTGCCAGCAGCTCGGAATCAACTAGCACTGAAGCTTTCTTT.

The chain carries TRBV29-1 and TRBJ2-5, with TRBD2 matching over 15 bases. CDR1 is SQVTM and CDR2 is ANQGSEA in the germline V gene. V shed 4 bases and J 1 base; nucleotides not matched to a gene: 4. The CDR3 is made up of 16 amino acids. The chain's CDR3 is CSVGGLAGGIQETQYF. CDR3 DNA: TGCAGCGTTGGTGGACTAGCGGGGGGGATCCAAGAGACCCAGTACTTC.